These T cell receptor beta chains were read from a single sample in a study of shared clonotypes between healthy human individuals. Produced via immunoSEQ multiplex PCR; TCRdb's table is partial and in-frame only. The table records 1.5 million to 2.5 million clones, about 95% of them present only once. Sequencing was done on a sample of naive CD8+ T cells sorted from blood. These receptors all stem from a man in his late teens or twenties in good health. CDR3s include the opening cysteine and the closing phenylalanine or tryptophan. The order of the fields is clone size, V gene, J gene, D gene, CDR3 DNA, CDR3 protein. The D gene is left open where the match is weak. Where a row states a size, it is once, few, many or the class of an expanded clone; other rows omit it.

>NA|TRBV6-6|TRBJ1-3|NA
TGTGCCAGCAGTTACGAGCAGACTGGAAACACCATATATTTT
CASSYEQTGNTIYF
>NA|TRBV11-2|TRBJ2-7|NA
TGTGCCAGCAGCTCTGTCACAGTCGACGAGCAGTACTTC
CASSSVTVDEQYF
>NA|TRBV6-6|TRBJ1-1|TRBD1
TGTGCCAGCACCGGGACAGGGGTCACTGAAGCTTTCTTT
CASTGTGVTEAFF
>NA|TRBV13|TRBJ2-5|NA
TGTGCCAGCAGCTTAAACCACCAAGAGACCCAGTACTTC
CASSLNHQETQYF
>NA|TRBV28|TRBJ1-1|NA
TGTGCCAGCAGTTTATACTCCGGGGTTGAAGCTTTCTTT
CASSLYSGVEAFF
>NA|TRBV9|TRBJ2-7|NA
TGTGCCAGCAGCTATGGGACGGGCGAGCAGTACTTC
CASSYGTGEQYF
>few|TRBV7-9|TRBJ1-2|NA
TGTGCCAGCAGCTTCGGGGATAACTATGGCTACACCTTC
CASSFGDNYGYTF
>NA|TRBV4-3|TRBJ2-1|NA
TGCGCCAGCAGCCATGAACCCTACAATGAGCAGTTCTTC
CASSHEPYNEQFF
>NA|TRBV2|TRBJ2-5|TRBD1
TGTGCCAGCAGCAAGGGACAGGGCCCTAGGGAGACCCAGTACTTC
CASSKGQGPRETQYF
>NA|TRBV27|TRBJ1-5|NA
TGTGCCAGCAGTTACGGGGGAGGGCAGCCCCAGCATTTT
CASSYGGGQPQHF
>NA|TRBV19|TRBJ2-2|NA
TGTGCCAGTAGGCGGGACAGATCTGTGGGCACCGGGGAGCTGTTTTTT
CASRRDRSVGTGELFF
>NA|TRBV7-6|TRBJ2-1|NA
TGTGCCAGCAGCTTAGGAGCAAATGAGCAGTTCTTC
CASSLGANEQFF
>NA|TRBV4-3|TRBJ1-5|NA
TGCGCCAGCAGCCAAGAATCGGGCCGGCCCCAGCATTTT
CASSQESGRPQHF
>NA|TRBV11-1|TRBJ1-1|NA
TGTGCCAGCAGCTTAGGTACAGTCTTCACTGAAGCTTTCTTT
CASSLGTVFTEAFF
>once|TRBV5-1|TRBJ1-1|NA
TGCGCCAGCGGCCTCGGGTCCCAATCGAACACTGAAGCTTTCTTT
CASGLGSQSNTEAFF
>NA|TRBV29-1|TRBJ2-7|TRBD1
TGCAGCGCAGCTGGGACAGGGGCGGCCTACGAGCAGTACTTC
CSAAGTGAAYEQYF
>once|TRBV19|TRBJ1-1|NA
TGTGCCAGTAGTAGGTCTAGGGGAATGAACACTGAAGCTTTCTTT
CASSRSRGMNTEAFF
>NA|TRBV6-5|TRBJ1-2|TRBD1
TGTGCCAGCAGTCCTACAGGGGGCGACTATGGCTACACCTTC
CASSPTGGDYGYTF
>NA|TRBV5-4|TRBJ2-1|NA
TGTGCCAGCAGCCCCACGACTACTCCGACCCCATACAATGAGCAGTTCTTC
CASSPTTTPTPYNEQFF
>NA|TRBV2|TRBJ2-7|NA
TGTGCCAGCAGTCCGTCACTAGCTTACGAGCAGTACTTC
CASSPSLAYEQYF
>NA|TRBV4-3|TRBJ2-3|TRBD2
TGCGCCAGCAGCCAAGTTCTGGGCTCCTCGGCGGGAGGCGGCACTAGCACAGATACGCAGTATTTT
CASSQVLGSSAGGGTSTDTQYF
>NA|TRBV27|TRBJ1-5|NA
TGTGCCAGCAGCCGCGCTTCGAGAAGCAATCAGCCCCAGCATTTT
CASSRASRSNQPQHF
>NA|TRBV25-1|TRBJ1-2|NA
TGTGCCAGCAGTGGGGGGTCTGGCTACACCTTC
CASSGGSGYTF
>NA|TRBV2|TRBJ1-4|TRBD1
TGTGCCAGCAGTTCGCCTAATACAGGGGTTGCAACTAATGAAAAACTGTTTTTT
CASSSPNTGVATNEKLFF